Following are 5 T cell receptor beta chains from one sample sequenced in a study of T cell responses to AZD1222 COVID-19 vaccine. Data came from immunoSEQ multiplex PCR; TCRdb stores just in-frame clones and leaves some out. The repertoire holds 100,000 to 140,000 clones, about nine tenths seen once, with around 6.6% in the top ten. Sequences were derived from peripheral blood, sampled 28 days after the second AZD1222 dose. The receptor set was obtained from an adult who received the AZD1222 COVID-19 vaccine.

This chain uses TRBV6-5 with TRBJ2-6; a possible D gene is TRBD1 (5 bases). This CDR3 is 16 amino acids long. The V end was cut by 3 bases, the J end by 2 bases, with 11 bases between. Germline CDR1 reads MNHEY; CDR2 reads SVGAGI. The CDR3 protein is CASSYVIGAGANVLTF. The CDR3 DNA reads TGTGCCAGCAGTTATGTAATAGGGGCTGGGGCCAACGTCCTGACTTTC.

By frequency in the sample, this clone is medium-sized (0.01 to 0.1%). J is TRBJ1-1 and V is TRBV19, with D possibly TRBD1 on 5 matching bases. CDR1 and CDR2 (germline): LNHDA, SQIVND (reference sequence). This CDR3 has 16 amino acids. The V gene lost 7 bases and the J gene lost 3 bases, with 21 bases spanning the gap. This chain's CDR3 is CASMVGYRGLDTEAFF. DNA of the CDR3: TGTGCCAGTATGGTGGGCTATAGGGGCTTGGACACTGAAGCTTTCTTT.

J is TRBJ2-1 and V is TRBV6-6; D unclear. V lost 6 bases and J lost 5, with 11 bases in between. This CDR3 is built from 13 residues. In germline, CDR1 is MNHNY, CDR2 SVGAGI (reference sequence). CDR3 amino acids: CASSLLENNEQFF. The CDR3 coding sequence is TGTGCCAGCAGCCTTCTCGAGAACAATGAGCAGTTCTTC.

The rearrangement uses TRBV18 and TRBJ1-1; D perhaps matches TRBD1 (5 bases). Germline values: CDR1 KGHSH, CDR2 LQKENI. The CDR3 sequence is 17 residues long. V was trimmed by 2 bases and J by 6 bases, leaving 22 bases between them. DNA for the CDR3: TGTGCCAGCTCACCATTGGTTGTTGCAGGGTCGGTAGCTGAAGCTTTCTTT. Protein: CASSPLVVAGSVAEAFF.

The chain employs TRBV7-7 and TRBJ2-1; TRBD1 matches at 9 bases. CDR1 is SSHAT and CDR2 is FNYEAQ in the germline V gene (reference sequence). Losses at the gene ends were 3 bases for V and 8 bases for J; bases not matched to a gene: 5. This CDR3 contains 14 residues. The CDR3 DNA reads as TGTGCCAGCAGCTTCGGACAGGGGTTGTATGAGCAGTTCTTC. This sequence encodes CASSFGQGLYEQFF.